These 17 T cell receptor beta chains were all obtained from the same sample, sequenced in a study of T cell repertoires in cytomegalovirus infection. These receptors lack a known antigen. Each CDR3 protein gets one entry after TCRdb re-called the reads with MiXCR. The sample has 69,000 or so distinct CDR3 sequences, around 27% seen once. This specimen consisted of CD8+ T cells from cultured PBMCs, obtained from culture after CMV antigen stimulation. All receptors come from a human donor in good health (CMV status not recorded). Some clones in this sample may be carry-over from other donors' samples.

Ten or more counts support this clonotype. This rearrangement joins TRBV12-3 or TRBV12-4 to TRBJ2-4, with TRBD2 matching 10 bases. J gave up 9 bases and V 6 bases, and 8 bases lay outside the gene matches. This CDR3 spans 14 amino acids. DNA of the CDR3: TGTGCCAGCAGCGCCAGCGGGGGGGGTGGCATTCAGTACTTC. It is translated as CASSASGGGGIQYF.

The chain carries TRBV19 and TRBJ2-1; D is perhaps TRBD1 or TRBD2 (6 bases each). Per the germline V gene, CDR1 is LNHDA and CDR2 is SQIVND (reference sequence). The CDR3 is made up of 17 amino acids. Trimming took off 0 bases at V and 9 bases at J, with 21 bases between the two ends. CDR3 in DNA: TGTGCCAGTAGTATAGAAGGGGGGCGGCCGGGGCTGGGTGAGCAGTTCTTC. Its protein is CASSIEGGRPGLGEQFF.

Here the CDR3 reads CASSAAYNEQFF. In DNA, the CDR3 is TGTGCCAGCAGTGCCGCCTACAATGAGCAGTTCTTC. The V and J genes are TRBV27 and TRBJ2-1, with D unresolved. There are 12 residues in the CDR3. Germline CDR1 reads MNHEY; CDR2 reads SMNVEV (reference sequence). Trimming pared 5 bases from V and 2 bases from J, leaving 4 bases between.

This clonotype turned up a few times. This chain uses TRBV4-2 with TRBJ2-7; the D call may be TRBD1 or TRBD2 (5 bases each). The germline gives CDR1 LGHNA, CDR2 YNFKEQ. This CDR3 has 15 residues. The V and J ends lost 1 base and 4 bases respectively, with 14 bases between them. CDR3 DNA: TGTGCCAGCAGCCAAGCCGGGGCCACGGGTTACGAGCAGTACTTC. Translation gives CASSQAGATGYEQYF.

This clonotype was seen a few times. This chain's CDR3 is CASSSLAEGGETQYF. The CDR3 DNA follows: TGTGCCAGCAGCTCCTTAGCGGAAGGTGGGGAGACCCAGTACTTC. The chain recombines TRBV7-9 with TRBJ2-5, with D possibly TRBD2 on 6 matching bases. Germline CDR1 reads SEHNR; CDR2 reads FQNEAQ (reference sequence). The V gene lost 4 bases and the J gene lost 5 bases, with 17 bases spanning the gap. The CDR3 is 15 residues long.

There are many counts of this clonotype. V is TRBV7-7 and J is TRBJ2-2; 7 nucleotides line up with TRBD1. The V and J ends lost 5 bases and 0 bases, in that order; junction bases with no gene match: 6. This CDR3 has 16 amino acids. From germline, CDR1 is SSHAT and CDR2 FNYEAQ (reference sequence). CDR3 bases: TGTGCCAGCAGCCCGATGACAGGGACGAACACCGGGGAGCTGTTTTTT. Translated: CASSPMTGTNTGELFF.

Ten or more counts support this clonotype. V usage is TRBV7-2 and J usage is TRBJ1-1; TRBD1 might be the D (6 bases). CDR1 is SGHTA and CDR2 is FQGNSA in the germline V gene. The CDR3 totals 14 residues. V gave up 2 bases and J gave up 11 bases, with 18 bases separating them. In DNA, the CDR3 is TGTGCCAGCAGCTTAAACGCCCCCCAGGGGATGGCTTTCTTT. It is translated as CASSLNAPQGMAFF.

The J gene is TRBJ1-5, the V gene TRBV6-6, with D possibly TRBD1 on 6 matching bases. The CDR3 runs 14 residues. CDR1 and CDR2 (germline): MNHNY, SVGAGI (reference sequence). V was shortened by 6 bases and J by 1 base, with 10 bases between the two germline ends. The CDR3 DNA reads as TGTGCCAGCAGGTTCCAGGGGAGCAATCAGCCCCAGCATTTT. This codes for CASRFQGSNQPQHF.

This chain links TRBV4-3 with TRBJ2-1; 8 bases match TRBD2. CDR1 is LGHNA and CDR2 is YSLEER in the germline V gene. CDR3 size: 14 residues. The J segment lost 3 bases and the V segment lost 2 bases, leaving 0 bases of the junction unmatched. In nucleotides, the CDR3 is TGCGCCAGCAGCCAACGGGAGGGCTACAATGAGCAGTTCTTC. Amino acid sequence: CASSQREGYNEQFF.

This chain joins TRBV12-3 or TRBV12-4 and TRBJ2-1; a possible D gene is TRBD2 (7 bases). With 5 bases removed from V and 4 bases from J, the gap between germline ends came to 15 bases. This CDR3 is 15 amino acids long. The CDR3 protein is CASSQKGGIYNEQFF. The CDR3, as DNA: TGTGCCAGCAGTCAGAAGGGGGGGATTTACAATGAGCAGTTCTTC.

The chain links TRBV9 to TRBJ2-2; either TRBD1 or TRBD2 may fit D (5 bases each). This CDR3 is built from 17 residues. V gave up 0 bases and J gave up 3 bases, with 15 bases separating them. Germline CDR1 SGDLS, CDR2 YYNGEE. The CDR3 here is CASSVGNRDLYTGELFF. The CDR3 bases are TGTGCCAGCAGCGTAGGAAACCGGGACCTCTACACCGGGGAGCTGTTTTTT.

The J gene is TRBJ2-7, the V gene TRBV6-2 or TRBV6-3; D is uncertain. Germline V gene lookup returns CDR1 MNHEY and CDR2 SVGEGT. The length of the CDR3 is 13 residues. The V end was cut by 8 bases, the J end by 7 bases, with 18 bases between. The CDR3, as DNA: TGTGCCAGCGGGTTTATACGAGACGGGGAGCAGTACTTC. It is translated as CASGFIRDGEQYF.

This chain links TRBV19 with TRBJ2-1; D gene unclear. The CDR3 contains 14 residues. Germline CDR1 and CDR2: LNHDA and SQIVND (reference sequence). Trimming removed 7 bases from V and 0 bases from J, with 10 bases in between. This chain's CDR3 is CASKFGSSYNEQFF. The CDR3 DNA follows: TGTGCCAGTAAATTTGGCAGCTCCTACAATGAGCAGTTCTTC.

This clonotype has ten or more counts. Written as DNA, the CDR3 is TGTGCCAGCAGCTTAGGACTAGCGGGAGGTCTGTACAATGAGCAGTTCTTC. Residues: CASSLGLAGGLYNEQFF. V gene TRBV7-2 combines with J gene TRBJ2-1, with 13 bases that match TRBD2. This CDR3 contains 17 residues. Germline trimming cut 1 base from V and 4 bases from J; bases unmatched to any gene: 4. Germline assignment: CDR1 SGHTA and CDR2 FQGNSA.

The sample holds many counts of this clonotype. The chain recombines TRBV12-3 or TRBV12-4 with TRBJ1-2; TRBD1 aligns across 10 bases. This CDR3 has 14 residues. After removal of 4 bases from V and 8 bases from J, the junction contained 7 bases not matched to a gene. The CDR3 region has the DNA TGTGCCAGCAGTTCGCCCGGGACAGGGGACGGCTACACCTTC. This sequence encodes CASSSPGTGDGYTF.

CDR3 sequence reads: CSARSGQSDTEQYF. Written as DNA, the CDR3 is TGCAGTGCTCGTTCGGGACAGTCTGATACTGAGCAGTACTTC. The chain is built from TRBV20-1 and TRBJ2-7, with 7 nucleotides matching TRBD1. CDR1 DFQATT and CDR2 SNEGSKA come from the germline V gene (reference sequence). V lost 5 bases and J lost 7; bases outside the gene matches: 14. The CDR3 has 14 residues.

There are many counts of this clonotype. The chain is built from TRBV7-8 and TRBJ2-5; 10 positions agree with TRBD2. After removal of 5 bases from V and 4 bases from J, the junction contained 7 bases not matched to a gene. Germline V CDR1 and CDR2: SGHVS, FQNEAQ. CDR3 length: 15 residues. CDR3 sequence (DNA): TGTGCCAGCAGCCTCAGACTAGCGGGCGCAGAGACCCAGTACTTC. Its protein product is CASSLRLAGAETQYF.